Below are 12 T cell receptor beta chains sequenced from a single sample in a study of cytomegalovirus exposure and HLA in healthy donors (dated by TCRdb to the late 2010s). To prepare the library, the immunoSEQ multiplex PCR assay was applied. Entries here come from immuneACCESS through TCRdb and include only in-frame sequences with V and J called. Some clones fail to appear in such tables; in the studies checked, an unresolved V gene covers under half of the shortfall, and the cause of the remainder is unknown. This sample is represented by about 82,000 clones; roughly 94% of them were singletons. The ten largest clonotypes hold 0.69% of the sample. The sample comprised PBMCs. These receptors all come from a woman between 18 and 30 years old in good health and CMV-seronegative.

J is TRBJ2-1 and V is TRBV10-1; D might be TRBD2 (6 bases). Trimming removed 0 bases at V and 3 bases at J, with 18 bases between. The CDR3 is 18 residues long. Germline CDR1 WNHNN, CDR2 SYGVQD (reference sequence). The CDR3 is CASSESNTRAGYYNEQFF. The CDR3 region has the DNA TGCGCCAGCAGTGAGTCAAATACCAGGGCGGGATACTACAATGAGCAGTTCTTC.

V is TRBV7-2 and J is TRBJ1-2; 7 positions agree with TRBD1. Germline trimming cut 1 base from V and 1 base from J; bases unmatched to any gene: 12. CDR3 length: 18 amino acids. Germline V lookup: CDR1 SGHTA, CDR2 FQGNSA. CDR3 protein: CASSLGSTGVLSNYGYTF. CDR3 DNA: TGTGCCAGCAGCTTAGGCTCTACAGGGGTGCTGAGTAACTATGGCTACACCTTC.

Worth noting for this clone: This CDR3 is also generated by other DNA sequences in the sample. The chain employs TRBV18 and TRBJ1-1; D is possibly TRBD1 (6 bases). The germline V and J ends were trimmed by 3 bases and 1 base, with 6 bases remaining between them. The CDR3 is made up of 13 amino acids. Germline CDR1 KGHSH, CDR2 LQKENI. The CDR3 region is CASSPTGNTEAFF. The CDR3, as DNA: TGTGCCAGCTCACCGACAGGGAACACTGAAGCTTTCTTT. Drawing the rest from reference TRBV18 and TRBJ1-1, the complete variable domain is NAGVMQNPRHLVRRRGQEARLRCSPMKGHSHVYWYRQLPEEGLKFMVYLQKENIIDESGMPKERFSAEFPKEGPSILRIQQVVRGDSAAYFCASSPTGNTEAFFGQGTRLTVV.

The CDR3, as DNA: TGTGCCAGCAGCTTAGACGGGAACACTGAAGCTTTCTTT. The encoded protein is CASSLDGNTEAFF. V usage is TRBV11-2 and J usage is TRBJ1-1; no reliable D call. The CDR3 totals 13 residues. V lost 0 bases and J lost 1, with 3 bases in between. Germline-derived CDR1 and CDR2 are SGHAT and FQNNGV.

The chain links TRBV9 to TRBJ1-4, with TRBD1 matching 7 bases. The CDR3 totals 15 residues. CDR1 and CDR2 from the germline V gene are SGDLS and YYNGEE. V was pared by 0 bases and J by 8 bases, with 7 bases of the junction left unmatched. For the CDR3, the DNA is TGTGCCAGCAGCGTAGCTACAGGGACAGCCGAAAAACTGTTTTTT. Protein: CASSVATGTAEKLFF.

This chain uses TRBV4-1 with TRBJ2-3; 10 bases align to TRBD1. CDR3 length: 16 residues. With 4 bases clipped from V and 3 bases from J, the junction kept 7 bases outside the gene matches. The germline CDR1 and CDR2 sequences are MGHRA and YSYEKL. The DNA for the CDR3 is TGCGCCAGCAGCCCCGATCCGGGACAGGGGACAGATACGCAGTATTTT. Its protein product is CASSPDPGQGTDTQYF.

This clone is a singleton in its sample. CDR3 protein: CASSPPVLSQETQYF. CDR3 DNA: TGTGCCAGCTCACCGCCGGTACTATCCCAAGAGACCCAGTACTTC. This chain connects TRBV18 to TRBJ2-5; D not resolved. Trimming took off 3 bases at V and 1 base at J, with 12 bases between the two ends. In germline, CDR1 is KGHSH, CDR2 LQKENI. CDR3 length: 15 residues. The whole variable domain, filled in from reference TRBV18 and TRBJ2-5, reads NAGVMQNPRHLVRRRGQEARLRCSPMKGHSHVYWYRQLPEEGLKFMVYLQKENIIDESGMPKERFSAEFPKEGPSILRIQQVVRGDSAAYFCASSPPVLSQETQYFGPGTRLLVL.

The chain links TRBV10-3 to TRBJ1-2; TRBD1 is a possible D gene (5 bases). Trimming removed 2 bases from V and 2 bases from J, with 9 bases in between. The CDR3 loop spans 14 amino acids. The germline CDR1 and CDR2 sequences are ENHRY and SYGVKD. The CDR3 sequence: CAISEDAGNYGYTF. The CDR3 DNA follows: TGTGCCATCAGTGAGGACGCAGGGAACTATGGCTACACCTTC.

The chain joins TRBV5-1 to TRBJ2-1; possibly TRBD2 for D (6 bases). From germline, CDR1 is SGHRS and CDR2 YFSETQ. V lost 2 bases to trimming and J lost 4 bases, with 13 bases between them. This CDR3 region has 15 residues. Here the CDR3 reads CASSLRPGRYNEQFF. DNA for the CDR3: TGCGCCAGCAGCTTAAGACCTGGGAGGTACAATGAGCAGTTCTTC. Variable domain in full (rest from reference TRBV5-1 and TRBJ2-1): KAGVTQTPRYLIKTRGQQVTLSCSPISGHRSVSWYQQTPGQGLQFLFEYFSETQRNKGNFPGRFSGRQFSNSRSEMNVSTLELGDSALYLCASSLRPGRYNEQFFGPGTRLTVL.

The rearrangement links TRBV5-1 to TRBJ1-1; 8 bases map to TRBD1. Losses at the gene ends were 4 bases for V and 4 bases for J; bases not matched to a gene: 9. The CDR3 sequence is 15 residues long. Germline CDR1 reads SGHRS; CDR2 reads YFSETQ. This CDR3 is CASSLTGQGGTEAFF. The CDR3 region has the DNA TGCGCCAGCAGCCTGACCGGACAGGGAGGCACTGAAGCTTTCTTT.

This chain joins TRBV6-5 and TRBJ2-3, with a tentative D call TRBD2 (5 bases). V lost 7 bases and J lost 2, with 16 bases in between. The CDR3 length is 15 residues. Germline V gene lookup returns CDR1 MNHEY and CDR2 SVGAGI. CDR3 coding DNA: TGTGCCAGCACCCCGCACAGCGGCTCCACAGATACGCAGTATTTT. Translation gives CASTPHSGSTDTQYF.

J is TRBJ2-7 and V is TRBV18; perhaps TRBD2 as D (6 bases). Germline V gene data show CDR1 as KGHSH and CDR2 as LQKENI. V lost 1 base to trimming and J lost 5 bases, with 12 bases between them. The length of the CDR3 is 14 residues. The CDR3 sequence: CASSPQLAEDEQYF. The CDR3 nucleotides are TGTGCCAGCTCACCACAACTAGCAGAGGACGAGCAGTACTTC.